The 24 T cell receptor beta chains reported below all come from one sample, sequenced in a study of Ad26.COV2.S vaccination and SARS-CoV-2 variants. The protocol was immunoSEQ multiplex PCR, while the TCRdb copy is restricted to in-frame clones and leaves out a portion. In the table there are about 350,000 clones, roughly nine tenths of which are singletons. This material consisted of peripheral blood, taken after recovery from COVID-19. All receptors derive from a human donor who had recovered from COVID-19.

In its sample, this clone was seen once. This chain joins TRBV10-3 and TRBJ2-5; D is undetermined. The CDR3 runs 14 residues. V was cut by 3 bases and J by 5 bases, with 13 bases left in between. The V gene's germline CDR1 is ENHRY and CDR2 SYGVKD. CDR3 nucleotide sequence: TGTGCCATCAGTGACCCTAGGGCCACCGAGACCCAGTACTTC. This sequence encodes CAISDPRATETQYF.

The J gene is TRBJ2-5, the V gene TRBV7-2; possibly TRBD2 for D (5 bases). Trimming shortened V by 3 bases and J by 8 bases, and 13 bases separated the two germline ends. Germline V gives CDR1 SGHTA, CDR2 FQGNSA. The CDR3 is made up of 13 amino acids. The CDR3 protein is CASSFAGEGTQYF. The CDR3 coding sequence is TGTGCCAGCAGCTTTGCTGGCGAGGGCACCCAGTACTTC.

The rearrangement joins TRBV5-4 to TRBJ1-2; maybe TRBD1 (6 bases). The V end lost 0 bases, the J end lost 3 bases, and 9 bases lay between the germline ends. Germline CDR1 reads SGHNT; CDR2 reads YYREEE (reference sequence). This CDR3 has 14 residues. CDR3 sequence reads: CASSLGRGDYGYTF. The CDR3 coding sequence is TGTGCCAGCAGCTTGGGCAGGGGTGACTATGGCTACACCTTC. Together with reference TRBV5-4 and TRBJ1-2, the CDR3 gives the full variable domain: ETGVTQSPTHLIKTRGQQVTLRCSSQSGHNTVSWYQQALGQGPQFIFQYYREEENGRGNFPPRFSGLQFPNYSSELNVNALELDDSALYLCASSLGRGDYGYTFGSGTRLTVV.

The chain has TRBV19 and TRBJ2-7; possibly TRBD1 for D (6 bases). Germline V gives CDR1 LNHDA, CDR2 SQIVND (reference sequence). The CDR3 consists of 15 residues. V lost 5 bases to trimming and J lost 4 bases, with 18 bases between them. CDR3: CASSGADSRGYEQYF. DNA for the CDR3: TGTGCCAGTAGTGGGGCGGACAGCAGGGGTTACGAGCAGTACTTC.

This chain uses TRBV3-1 (or the pseudogene TRBV3-2) with TRBJ1-4, with D unresolved. V was trimmed by 0 bases and J by 1 base, leaving 6 bases between them. CDR3 size: 15 residues. Germline CDR1 reads LGHDT; CDR2 reads YNNKEL (reference sequence). CDR3 protein: CASSQDPGTNEKLFF. The CDR3, as DNA: TGTGCCAGCAGCCAAGATCCGGGAACTAATGAAAAACTGTTTTTT.

The chain links TRBV4-3 to TRBJ1-1; D is unresolved. Trimming pared 0 bases from V and 1 base from J, leaving 6 bases between. The CDR3 is 14 residues long. Germline CDR1 is LGHNA and CDR2 is YSLEER. The CDR3 here is CASSQEGQNTEAFF. The CDR3 nucleotides are TGCGCCAGCAGCCAAGAAGGCCAGAACACTGAAGCTTTCTTT.

The V gene is TRBV5-4, the J gene TRBJ2-7, with D tentatively TRBD1 (6 bases). The CDR3 covers 13 residues. Between the trimmed V and J ends, which lost 4 bases and 4 bases, there was a span of 12 bases. Germline-derived CDR1 and CDR2 are SGHNT and YYREEE (reference sequence). The CDR3 sequence is CASSPGTRYEQYF. The CDR3 region has the DNA TGTGCCAGCAGCCCCGGGACAAGATACGAGCAGTACTTC.

The chain carries TRBV5-4 and TRBJ2-7, with 8 positions matching TRBD1. This CDR3 contains 15 residues. The V and J ends lost 3 bases and 2 bases, in that order; junction bases with no gene match: 7. CDR1 and CDR2 from the germline V gene are SGHNT and YYREEE (reference sequence). DNA for the CDR3: TGTGCCAGCAGCTCCCGACAGGGGAGTACCTACGAGCAGTACTTC. This gives the protein CASSSRQGSTYEQYF.

The chain is built from TRBV25-1 and TRBJ1-1; D is ambiguous. The germline CDR1 and CDR2 sequences are MGHDK and SYGVNS. Trimming took 6 bases from V and 1 from J, leaving 9 bases between them. The CDR3 has 13 residues. CDR3: CASRTSPNTEAFF. CDR3 bases: TGTGCCAGCAGGACAAGCCCGAACACTGAAGCTTTCTTT.

The chain carries TRBV6-5 and TRBJ1-5; the D is unclear. The CDR3 has 14 residues. Trimming removed 6 bases at V and 2 bases at J, with 11 bases between. In germline, CDR1 is MNHEY, CDR2 SVGAGI. CDR3 sequence (DNA): TGTGCCAGCAGCCCCCAGTTGGGCAATCAGCCCCAGCATTTT. Translation: CASSPQLGNQPQHF.

The V call is TRBV7-8, the J call TRBJ2-5; D ambiguous. This CDR3 comprises 12 residues. V gave up 4 bases and J gave up 5 bases, with 8 bases separating them. CDR1 SGHVS and CDR2 FQNEAQ come from the germline V gene. CDR3 DNA: TGTGCCAGCAGCTCGCTGCGGGAGACCCAGTACTTC. It yields the protein CASSSLRETQYF.

The chain links TRBV19 to TRBJ1-6; a weak D match, TRBD1 (5 bases). Germline lookup yields CDR1 LNHDA and CDR2 SQIVND (reference sequence). The CDR3 is 14 residues long. V was cut by 5 bases and J by 6 bases, with 11 bases left in between. This CDR3 is CASSVRDLNSPLHF. CDR3 in DNA: TGTGCCAGTAGTGTCCGGGACCTTAATTCACCCCTCCACTTT. The full variable domain, with the rest looked up from reference TRBV19 and TRBJ1-6, is DGGITQSPKYLFRKEGQNVTLSCEQNLNHDAMYWYRQDPGQGLRLIYYSQIVNDFQKGDIAEGYSVSREKKESFPLTVTSAQKNPTAFYLCASSVRDLNSPLHFGNGTRLTVT.

The V call is TRBV24-1, the J call TRBJ1-4; 9 nucleotides align to TRBD1. The CDR3 loop spans 17 amino acids. With 2 bases clipped from V and 1 base from J, the junction kept 4 bases outside the gene matches. The germline V gene encodes CDR1 KGHDR and CDR2 SFDVKD. This CDR3 reads CATSDSDRGGTNEKLFF. The CDR3 nucleotides are TGTGCCACCAGTGATTCTGACAGGGGGGGAACTAATGAAAAACTGTTTTTT.

V gene TRBV5-6 combines with J gene TRBJ2-3, with D possibly called TRBD1 or TRBD2 (6 bases each). Germline CDR1 is SGHDT and CDR2 is YYEEEE. Trimming removed 1 base from V and 11 bases from J, with 11 bases in between. The CDR3 extends over 12 amino acids. The CDR3 protein is CASSLQGTLQYF. The CDR3 nucleotides are TGTGCCAGCAGCTTGCAGGGGACTCTGCAGTATTTT. Based on the CDR3 plus reference TRBV5-6 and TRBJ2-3, the full variable domain is DAGVTQSPTHLIKTRGQQVTLRCSPKSGHDTVSWYQQALGQGPQFIFQYYEEEERQRGNFPDRFSGHQFPNYSSELNVNALLLGDSALYLCASSLQGTLQYFGPGTRLTVL.

The V gene is TRBV9, the J gene TRBJ1-6; TRBD1 is a possible D gene (6 bases). Trimming took 4 bases from V and 9 from J, leaving 11 bases between them. Germline V gene sequence: CDR1 SGDLS, CDR2 YYNGEE. The CDR3 has 13 residues. CDR3 loop: CASSPRGVSPLHF. DNA for the CDR3: TGTGCCAGCAGCCCAAGGGGGGTTTCACCCCTCCACTTT. The full variable domain, rest sourced from reference TRBV9 and TRBJ1-6, is DSGVTQTPKHLITATGQRVTLRCSPRSGDLSVYWYQQSLDQGLQFLIQYYNGEERAKGNILERFSAQQFPDLHSELNLSSLELGDSALYFCASSPRGVSPLHFGNGTRLTVT.

As DNA, the CDR3 is TGTGCCAGCAGCTTGAGCAAGTCCTACGAGCAGTACTTC. Translated, it gives CASSLSKSYEQYF. The genes are TRBV5-6 and TRBJ2-7; D call uncertain. The CDR3 sequence is 13 residues long. Germline V gene sequence: CDR1 SGHDT, CDR2 YYEEEE. V lost 1 base and J lost 1, with 6 bases in between.

CDR3 loop: CASSSQAGGLETQYF. The CDR3 nucleotides are TGTGCCAGCAGCTCACAAGCGGGGGGCTTAGAGACCCAGTACTTC. The J gene is TRBJ2-5, the V gene TRBV7-9; 9 nucleotides align to TRBD2. Trimming took 4 bases from V and 4 from J; bases not matched to a gene: 7. The CDR3 is 15 amino acids. The germline V gene encodes CDR1 SEHNR and CDR2 FQNEAQ (reference sequence).

J is TRBJ2-3 and V is TRBV2, with D possibly matching TRBD2 (6 bases). V was clipped by 7 bases and J by 2 bases, with 10 bases between them. Germline V gene data show CDR1 as SNHLY and CDR2 as FYNNEI. The CDR3 loop spans 13 amino acids. The CDR3 DNA is TGTGCCAGCAACTCGGGGGACACAGATACGCAGTATTTT. Translating it yields CASNSGDTDTQYF.

This clone was picked up a small number of times. V is TRBV19 and J is TRBJ1-5, with 7 bases aligning to TRBD1. The V gene end was trimmed by 5 bases and the J gene end by 1 base; junction bases not matched to a gene: 5. Germline V gene data show CDR1 as LNHDA and CDR2 as SQIVND (reference sequence). The CDR3 runs 15 residues. The chain's CDR3 is CASSGGQSSNQPQHF. The CDR3 DNA reads TGTGCCAGTAGTGGGGGACAGAGCAGCAATCAGCCCCAGCATTTT.

The chain couples TRBV18 to TRBJ1-3, with D uncertain. The CDR3 runs 16 residues. Germline V CDR1 and CDR2: KGHSH, LQKENI. Trimming pared 0 bases from V and 0 bases from J, leaving 9 bases between. The CDR3, as DNA: TGTGCCAGCTCACCACCGTCTGACTTCTCTGGAAACACCATATATTTT. Residues: CASSPPSDFSGNTIYF.

The chain couples TRBV25-1 to TRBJ1-1; possibly TRBD1 for D (5 bases). CDR1 and CDR2 (germline): MGHDK, SYGVNS. The CDR3 length is 15 residues. The V end was cut by 6 bases, the J end by 0 bases, with 14 bases between. In DNA, the CDR3 is TGTGCCAGCAGCCCGTGGGGCACTATGAACACTGAAGCTTTCTTT. As protein: CASSPWGTMNTEAFF.

V and J are TRBV5-6 and TRBJ2-7; 10 bases fit TRBD1. The CDR3 has 17 amino acids. J gave up 3 bases and V 3 bases, and 12 bases lay outside the gene matches. From germline, CDR1 is SGHDT and CDR2 YYEEEE. The CDR3: CASSSKSGTGVLYEQYF. In nucleotides, the CDR3 is TGTGCCAGCAGCTCAAAATCCGGGACAGGGGTTCTCTACGAGCAGTACTTC.

This clone was recorded only once. The gene calls are TRBV15 and TRBJ2-7, with 8 bases fitting TRBD1. Germline loops: CDR1 LNHNV, CDR2 YYDKDF (reference sequence). The length of the CDR3 is 13 residues. The V gene end was trimmed by 5 bases and the J gene end by 3 bases; junction bases not matched to a gene: 3. The CDR3 nucleotides read TGTGCCACCAGCTCCGGGACAGGCTACGAGCAGTACTTC. This encodes CATSSGTGYEQYF.

The chain has TRBV6-2 or TRBV6-3 and TRBJ1-6, with 11 nucleotides matching TRBD1. The CDR3 has 15 amino acids. Germline V gene lookup returns CDR1 MNHEY and CDR2 SVGEGT. With 5 bases clipped from V and 7 bases from J, the junction kept 4 bases outside the gene matches. The CDR3: CASSPWDRGNSPLHF. The DNA for the CDR3 is TGTGCCAGCAGTCCCTGGGACAGGGGGAATTCACCCCTCCACTTT.